This T cell receptor (beta chain) emerged from a study of OX40 agonist ivuxolimab in advanced cancers. For the study at large: In three patients, partial responses were observed, one with hepatocellular carcinoma and two with cutaneous melanoma.

It was autoimmune disease history or systemic immunosuppression that excluded patients. Generated by immunoSEQ multiplex PCR, the TCRdb table keeps only in-frame clones and is missing some. The table shows over 50,000 clones, with 88% occurring only once. The germline gives CDR1 SNHLY, CDR2 FYNNEI. The CDR3 length is 17 residues. With V trimmed by 5 bases and J by 5 bases, 15 bases remained unmatched. The chain joins TRBV2 to TRBJ2-1; 7 positions match TRBD2. The sample consisted of CD4+ or CD8+ T cells sorted from blood, taken in a trial of the OX40 agonist ivuxolimab. The clonotype comes from an adult with an advanced solid tumor such as melanoma, head and neck, liver or kidney cancer. DNA for the CDR3: TGTGCCAGCAGTCCCGCCCATGCGGGGGAAAACGACAATGAGCAGTTCTTC. The encoded protein is CASSPAHAGENDNEQFF. The full variable domain, its missing parts supplied by reference TRBV2 and TRBJ2-1, is EPEVTQTPSHQVTQMGQEVILRCVPISNHLYFYWYRQILGQKVEFLVSFYNNEISEKSEIFDDQFSVERPDGSNFTLKIRSTKLEDSAMYFCASSPAHAGENDNEQFFGPGTRLTVL.